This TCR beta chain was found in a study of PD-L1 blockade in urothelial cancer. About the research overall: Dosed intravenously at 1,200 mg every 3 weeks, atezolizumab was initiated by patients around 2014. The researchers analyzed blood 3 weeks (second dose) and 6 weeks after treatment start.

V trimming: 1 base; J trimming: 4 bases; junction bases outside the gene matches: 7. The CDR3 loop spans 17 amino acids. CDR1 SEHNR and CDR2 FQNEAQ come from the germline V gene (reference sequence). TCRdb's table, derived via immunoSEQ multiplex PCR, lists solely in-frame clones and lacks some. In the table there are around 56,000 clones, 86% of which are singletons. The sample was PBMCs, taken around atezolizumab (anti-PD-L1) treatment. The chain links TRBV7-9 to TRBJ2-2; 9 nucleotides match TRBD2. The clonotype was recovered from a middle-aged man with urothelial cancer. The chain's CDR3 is CASSLDRGRAGTGELFF. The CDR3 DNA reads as TGTGCCAGCAGCTTAGATCGCGGGAGGGCCGGCACCGGGGAGCTGTTTTTT.